The 10 T cell receptor beta chains listed next were all sequenced from one sample in a study of follicular helper T cells after annual influenza vaccination. Measured with immunoSEQ multiplex PCR; TCRdb has only the in-frame clones, and not every one. The sample consists of some 10,000 clones, 81% of them appearing once. The time point was: 2014-2015 season, pre-vaccination. The sequencing here drew on CXCR5- memory CD4+ T cells sorted from blood, taken on the day of influenza vaccination. The receptor set was obtained from an adult who received the influenza vaccine.

The chain couples TRBV7-2 to TRBJ1-6; D is ambiguous. With 5 bases removed from V and 7 bases from J, the gap between germline ends came to 9 bases. The CDR3 runs 13 residues. Germline V CDR1 and CDR2: SGHTA, FQGNSA. CDR3 sequence reads: CASSPDQNSPLHF. As DNA, the CDR3 is TGTGCCAGCAGCCCGGACCAGAATTCACCCCTCCACTTT.

This rearrangement joins TRBV14 to TRBJ2-5; D tentatively reads TRBD1 or TRBD2 (6 bases each). There are 17 residues in the CDR3. Looked up from germline, CDR1 is SGHDN and CDR2 is FVKESK. Trimming removed 4 bases at V and 5 bases at J, with 23 bases between. CDR3 sequence reads: CASSPRGSSQGRETQYF. CDR3 bases: TGTGCCAGCAGCCCCAGAGGGAGCTCCCAGGGGAGGGAGACCCAGTACTTC.

The gene calls are TRBV15 and TRBJ1-1; D unresolved. The CDR3 loop spans 15 amino acids. Germline CDR1 reads LNHNV; CDR2 reads YYDKDF (reference sequence). The V end was cut by 3 bases, the J end by 1 base, with 12 bases between. The CDR3 is CATSRALAENTEAFF. CDR3 nucleotide sequence: TGTGCCACCAGCAGGGCGTTGGCGGAGAACACTGAAGCTTTCTTT.

Only a few counts were recorded for this clone. The chain has TRBV7-6 and TRBJ2-3; TRBD1 aligns across 8 bases. The CDR3 sequence is 15 residues long. Germline V gene data show CDR1 as SGHVS and CDR2 as FNYEAQ. The ends lost 2 bases at V and 6 bases at J; junction bases unmatched: 7. The CDR3 spells CASSLNPGGDDTQYF. For the CDR3, the DNA is TGTGCCAGCAGCTTAAATCCAGGGGGCGACGATACGCAGTATTTT.

The V gene is TRBV19, the J gene TRBJ1-4, with a weak D call TRBD1 (5 bases). CDR1 is LNHDA and CDR2 is SQIVND in the germline V gene (reference sequence). The V gene lost 7 bases and the J gene lost 6 bases, with 18 bases spanning the gap. The CDR3 contains 15 residues. The CDR3 protein is CASKRKGQGDEKLFF. The CDR3 coding sequence is TGTGCCAGTAAGAGGAAGGGGCAGGGTGATGAAAAACTGTTTTTT.

V is TRBV29-1 and J is TRBJ2-5; D possibly corresponds to TRBD2 (5 bases). The CDR3 totals 13 residues. V was pared by 6 bases and J by 5 bases, with 16 bases between. Germline V gives CDR1 SQVTM, CDR2 ANQGSEA. The DNA of the CDR3 is TGCAGCGTGGGTGGCAGCCCGGGGGAGACCCAGTACTTC. Translated, it gives CSVGGSPGETQYF.

As DNA, the CDR3 is TGTGCCAGCAGCGCCCAGACGGTGGGGCGGGGAGAGACCCAGTACTTC. Translation gives CASSAQTVGRGETQYF. The chain uses TRBV7-6 and TRBJ2-5; TRBD2 might be the D (6 bases). Per germline, CDR1 SGHVS and CDR2 FNYEAQ. Trimming stripped 5 bases from V and 4 bases from J, with 20 bases between. This CDR3 region has 16 residues.

The V and J genes are TRBV7-2 and TRBJ1-1; tentative D call: TRBD1 (5 bases). In germline, CDR1 is SGHTA, CDR2 FQGNSA. Trimming pared 8 bases from V and 4 bases from J, leaving 14 bases between. The CDR3 sequence is 13 residues long. As DNA, the CDR3 is TGTGCCAGCGCAGGGAGGGGAGGCACTGAAGCTTTCTTT. It encodes CASAGRGGTEAFF.

This clone was counted once. The V and J genes are TRBV5-5 and TRBJ1-1; D ambiguous. CDR1 and CDR2 (germline): SGHKS, YYEKEE (reference sequence). This CDR3 contains 15 residues. Trimming pared 2 bases from V and 0 bases from J, leaving 11 bases between. The CDR3 DNA reads as TGTGCCAGCAGCTTCCGGACCGATATGAACACTGAAGCTTTCTTT. This codes for CASSFRTDMNTEAFF.

This chain uses TRBV6-7 with TRBJ2-2, with D hard to call. TRBV6-7 is an ORF, with its function uncertain. The CDR3 totals 16 residues. Trimming pared 0 bases from V and 1 base from J, leaving 9 bases between. The CDR3 loop reads CASSYSNQRNTGELFF. The DNA for the CDR3 is TGTGCCAGCAGTTACTCAAACCAGCGGAACACCGGGGAGCTGTTTTTT.